This T cell receptor (beta chain) was sequenced during a study of shared clonotypes between healthy human individuals. Study observations and caveats: What limited the represented genetic and exposure-history diversity was the small number of donors. A generally larger estimated richness was seen in naive subsets than in memory subsets.

Germline V gives CDR1 SGHTA, CDR2 FQGTGA. This CDR3 comprises 15 residues. V gave up 0 bases and J gave up 1 base, with 9 bases separating them. Using immunoSEQ multiplex PCR, the repertoire was profiled, and TCRdb retains in-frame clones only, with some absent. The table has more than 2 million clones, approximately 94% seen once. Of note for this clone: Its target is unknown.

The sequenced sample was naive CD4+ T cells sorted from blood. The subset: CD45RA+ positively selected. V gene TRBV7-3 combines with J gene TRBJ2-5; D is possibly TRBD1 or TRBD2 (5 bases each). This TCR was sampled from a man in his late teens or twenties in good health. CDR3 DNA sequence: TGTGCCAGCAGCTTAACGGGACGGGCCCAAGAGACCCAGTACTTC. Encoded protein: CASSLTGRAQETQYF.